One sample yielded the 3 T cell receptor beta chains listed below, sequenced in a study of T cell clonotyping in hematopoietic cell transplantation. Measured with immunoSEQ multiplex PCR; TCRdb has only the in-frame clones, and not every one. The sample contains fewer than 25,000 clones, 60% to 80% of which appear only once. Time point noted: recipient sample about 28 days before transplant, after cytoreduction. This specimen consisted of peripheral blood mononuclear cells, obtained before stem cell transplant. The origin of the receptors is a man in his sixties with acute myeloid leukemia. Some clones in this sample may be carry-over from other donors' samples.

In its sample, this clone was seen a few times. The chain couples TRBV7-3 to TRBJ1-2; 7 bases match TRBD1. This CDR3 spans 14 amino acids. The germline CDR1 and CDR2 sequences are SGHTA and FQGTGA. Losses at the gene ends were 6 bases for V and 6 bases for J; bases not matched to a gene: 10. CDR3 coding DNA: TGTGCCAGCAGTTACGGACAGGAGGGGCATGGCTACACCTTC. It is translated as CASSYGQEGHGYTF.

This clone was detected only a few times. The genes are TRBV2 and TRBJ1-4, with D unresolved. The V end lost 6 bases, the J end lost 8 bases, and 13 bases lay between the germline ends. The CDR3 has 13 amino acids. The germline gives CDR1 SNHLY, CDR2 FYNNEI. Here the CDR3 DNA reads TGTGCCAGCAGAAGGATACGGTGGGAAAAACTGTTTTTT. It specifies CASRRIRWEKLFF. Together with reference TRBV2 and TRBJ1-4, the CDR3 gives the full variable domain: EPEVTQTPSHQVTQMGQEVILRCVPISNHLYFYWYRQILGQKVEFLVSFYNNEISEKSEIFDDQFSVERPDGSNFTLKIRSTKLEDSAMYFCASRRIRWEKLFFGSGTQLSVL.

This clone was seen only a few times. The V call is TRBV30, the J call TRBJ2-5; D not certain. CDR3 size: 12 residues. V was trimmed by 1 base and J by 2 bases, leaving 5 bases between them. Germline V lookup: CDR1 GTSNPN, CDR2 SVGIG (reference sequence). CDR3 region: CAWSGLQETQYF. CDR3 DNA sequence: TGTGCCTGGAGTGGCCTTCAAGAGACCCAGTACTTC.